The entry below describes one T cell receptor (beta chain). The sample comes from a study of blood T cell repertoires in COVID-19. Assay: immunoSEQ multiplex PCR; the TCRdb copy retains only in-frame clones and omits some. The sample has roughly 150,000 clones; 87% are singletons. The cohort comprised adults aged about 18 to 90 years residing in 24 US areas. Cohorts were determined from participant-reported clinical history. There are 18 residues in the CDR3. Per germline, CDR1 LGHNT and CDR2 FRNRAP. V shed 0 bases and J shed 5 bases, with 22 bases lying between them. Source material: PBMCs or T cells enriched from blood (not recorded which). J is TRBJ1-1 and V is TRBV12-5; tentative D call: TRBD1 (6 bases). This receptor was obtained from a middle-aged woman who had been exposed to COVID-19. The CDR3 bases are TGTGCTAGTGGTTTGGTGGTCCTCGGACAGTTCAGGCGGACTGAAGCTTTCTTT. Translated: CASGLVVLGQFRRTEAFF.